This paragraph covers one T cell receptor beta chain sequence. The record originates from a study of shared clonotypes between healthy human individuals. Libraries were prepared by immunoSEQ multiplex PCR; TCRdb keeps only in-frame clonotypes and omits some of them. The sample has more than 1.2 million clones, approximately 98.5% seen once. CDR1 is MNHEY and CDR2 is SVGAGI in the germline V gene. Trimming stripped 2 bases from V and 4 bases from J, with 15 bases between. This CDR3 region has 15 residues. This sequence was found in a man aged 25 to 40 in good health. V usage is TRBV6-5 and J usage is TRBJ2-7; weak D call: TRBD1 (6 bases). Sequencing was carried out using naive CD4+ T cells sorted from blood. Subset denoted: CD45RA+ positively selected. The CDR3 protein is CASSYTKIQGYEQYF. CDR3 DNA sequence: TGTGCCAGCAGTTACACTAAAATACAGGGTTACGAGCAGTACTTC.